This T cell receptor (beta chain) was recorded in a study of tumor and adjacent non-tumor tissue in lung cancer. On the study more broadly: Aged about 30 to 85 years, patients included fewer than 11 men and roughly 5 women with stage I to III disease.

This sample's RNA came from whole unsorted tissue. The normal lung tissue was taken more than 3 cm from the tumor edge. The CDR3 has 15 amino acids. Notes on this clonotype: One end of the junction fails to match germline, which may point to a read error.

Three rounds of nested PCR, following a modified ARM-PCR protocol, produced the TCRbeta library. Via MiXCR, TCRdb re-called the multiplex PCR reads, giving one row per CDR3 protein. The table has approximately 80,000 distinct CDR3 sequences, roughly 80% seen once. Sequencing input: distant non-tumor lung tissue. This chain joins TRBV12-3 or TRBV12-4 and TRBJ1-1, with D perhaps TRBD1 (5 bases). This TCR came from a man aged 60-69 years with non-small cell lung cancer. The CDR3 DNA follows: TGTGCCAGTAGTTTCCCAGGGATAATGAATACTGAAGCTTTCTTT. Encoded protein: CASSFPGIMNTEAFF.